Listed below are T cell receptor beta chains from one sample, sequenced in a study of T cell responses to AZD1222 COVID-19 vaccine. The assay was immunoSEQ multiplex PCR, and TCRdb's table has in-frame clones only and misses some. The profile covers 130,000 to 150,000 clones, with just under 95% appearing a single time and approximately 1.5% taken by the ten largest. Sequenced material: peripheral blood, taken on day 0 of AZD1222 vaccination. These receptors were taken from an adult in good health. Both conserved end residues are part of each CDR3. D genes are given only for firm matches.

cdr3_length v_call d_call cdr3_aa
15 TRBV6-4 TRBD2 CASSVRGGSTDTQYF
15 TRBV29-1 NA CSVARVAGPGRTQYF
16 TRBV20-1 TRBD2 CSASPLAGGARYEQYF
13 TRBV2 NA CASSAVRSYGYTF
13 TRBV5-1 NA CASRVGHGDEQFF
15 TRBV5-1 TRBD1 CASSLRDRGWGTQYF
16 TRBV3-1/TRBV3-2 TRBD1 CASSLTGGASGNTIYF
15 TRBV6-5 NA CASSYGVGSNQPQHF
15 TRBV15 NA CATSRARGRTYEQYF
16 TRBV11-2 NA CASSRQQGWWDTEAFF
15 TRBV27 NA CASSLSHRGLYEQYF
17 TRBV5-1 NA CASSRGPLGQGGYEQYF
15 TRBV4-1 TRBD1 CASSRIPDRDYEQYF
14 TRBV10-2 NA CASLCGAFTDTQYF
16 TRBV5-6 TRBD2 CASSLGGLAGTDTQYF
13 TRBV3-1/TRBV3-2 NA CASSQDPTSGYTF
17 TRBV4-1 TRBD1 CASSQGGRTGGAGTQYF
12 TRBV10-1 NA CASNEGNNEQFF
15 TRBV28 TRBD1 CASSRRTGVNQPQHF
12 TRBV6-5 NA CAGTEGGNTIYF
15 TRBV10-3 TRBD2 CAIRRGLESSYEQYF
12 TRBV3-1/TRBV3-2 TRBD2 CASTGGYNEQFF
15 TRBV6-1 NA CASSEGSSGANVLTF
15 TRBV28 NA CASTPSGAFNQPQHF
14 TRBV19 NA CASSYTVNNQPQHF